Listed here is a single TCR beta chain. The sample belongs to a study of radiotherapy plus CTLA-4 blockade in lung cancer. Generated by immunoSEQ multiplex PCR, the TCRdb table keeps only in-frame clones and is missing some. The sample contains around 82,000 clones, 78% of which appear only once. Trimming took 2 bases from V and 2 from J; bases not matched to a gene: 5. From germline, CDR1 is MNHNS and CDR2 SASEGT. The CDR3 spans 17 residues. The source is a human donor with non-small cell lung cancer whose response to radiotherapy plus ipilimumab could not be evaluated. Some clones in this sample may be carry-over from other donors' samples. This specimen was peripheral blood, taken from a patient treated with radiotherapy plus ipilimumab. The chain links TRBV6-1 to TRBJ2-1; 11 nucleotides match TRBD2. CDR3 DNA: TGTGCCAGCAGTGAATGGTCTAGCGGGGGGACCTACAATGAGCAGTTCTTC. Its protein product is CASSEWSSGGTYNEQFF.